The 7 T cell receptor beta chains in this list originate from one sample, sequenced in a study of cytomegalovirus exposure and HLA in healthy donors. Both 60 Vbeta primers and 13 Jbeta primers went into the PCR. Repertoires were generated with immunoSEQ multiplex PCR, while TCRdb's copy carries only in-frame clones and drops some. The sample holds 100,000 to 150,000 clones; under 85% are singletons and the top ten take approximately 4.2%. The source material was PBMCs. The receptors were gathered from a male donor in good health and CMV-seropositive.

CDR3 coding DNA: TGCGCCAGCAGTCAATCTCCTCGGGTAGGGAACACTGAAGCTTTCTTT. Translating it yields CASSQSPRVGNTEAFF. V gene TRBV23-1 combines with J gene TRBJ1-1; D unresolved. TRBV23-1 is known as an ORF, though its function is uncertain. Trimming stripped 0 bases from V and 1 base from J, with 12 bases between. CDR3 length: 16 residues.

The J gene is TRBJ1-4, the V gene TRBV6-1; 8 positions agree with TRBD1. Germline-derived CDR1 and CDR2 are MNHNS and SASEGT. This CDR3 contains 16 residues. After removal of 0 bases from V and 5 bases from J, the junction contained 5 bases not matched to a gene. The CDR3 DNA is TGTGCCAGCAGTGAAGCCATCGGACAGGGAAATGAAAAACTGTTTTTT. This translates into CASSEAIGQGNEKLFF.

The chain uses TRBV6-6 and TRBJ1-5; tentative D call: TRBD1 (5 bases). Germline V gives CDR1 MNHNY, CDR2 SVGAGI (reference sequence). The V gene lost 6 bases and the J gene lost 0 bases, with 9 bases spanning the gap. The CDR3 is 14 residues long. Written as DNA, the CDR3 is TGTGCCAGCAGCCAGGGTTTTAGCAATCAGCCCCAGCATTTT. It codes for CASSQGFSNQPQHF.

J is TRBJ1-1 and V is TRBV5-1; perhaps TRBD1 as D (5 bases). The V gene lost 0 bases and the J gene lost 6 bases, with 12 bases spanning the gap. Per the germline V gene, CDR1 is SGHRS and CDR2 is YFSETQ. The CDR3 length is 14 residues. The CDR3 region has the DNA TGCGCCAGCAGCTTGGATCCAGGGTTACCTGAAGCTTTCTTT. Protein: CASSLDPGLPEAFF.

The sample holds a few counts of this clone. The chain carries TRBV28 and TRBJ2-7; 7 bases fit TRBD2. Germline V lookup: CDR1 MDHEN, CDR2 SYDVKM. Trimming took 2 bases from V and 3 from J; bases not matched to a gene: 4. CDR3 length: 14 amino acids. Here the CDR3 reads CASSLGGVRYEQYF. The CDR3 nucleotides are TGTGCCAGCAGTTTAGGGGGGGTTCGCTACGAGCAGTACTTC.

This chain links TRBV19 with TRBJ2-1; D remains ambiguous. Looked up from germline, CDR1 is LNHDA and CDR2 is SQIVND (reference sequence). V was clipped by 4 bases and J by 10 bases, with 8 bases between them. The length of the CDR3 is 11 residues. CDR3 protein: CASSNFQEQFF. DNA of the CDR3: TGTGCCAGTAGTAACTTCCAAGAGCAGTTCTTC. Based on the CDR3 plus reference TRBV19 and TRBJ2-1, the full variable domain is DGGITQSPKYLFRKEGQNVTLSCEQNLNHDAMYWYRQDPGQGLRLIYYSQIVNDFQKGDIAEGYSVSREKKESFPLTVTSAQKNPTAFYLCASSNFQEQFFGPGTRLTVL.

This clone turned up a few times. This chain joins TRBV28 and TRBJ1-5; TRBD1 matches 9 bases. After removal of 4 bases from V and 2 bases from J, the junction contained 6 bases not matched to a gene. Germline V gene lookup returns CDR1 MDHEN and CDR2 SYDVKM. The CDR3 contains 16 residues. DNA of the CDR3: TGTGCCAGCAGTTCGATAACAGGGGGCCGCAATCAGCCCCAGCATTTT. Translated, it gives CASSSITGGRNQPQHF.